These 9 T cell receptor beta chains were sequenced from one sample in a study of blood T cells in healthy people across ages. For the second PCR, which ran for about 7 to 12 cycles, a sample-barcoded 5' primer and a J-beta primer mix were used. Via MiXCR, TCRdb re-called the 5' RACE reads, giving one row per CDR3 protein. The sample lists over a million distinct CDR3 sequences, approximately 42% occurring once. Sample: blood. Receptors were obtained from a woman between 18 and 29 years old in good health.

The DNA of the CDR3 is TGTGCCAGCGGGGACAACATATACAATGAGCAGTACTTC. Encoded protein: CASGDNIYNEQYF. The V call is TRBV7-9, the J call TRBJ2-7; D might be TRBD1 (6 bases). V shed 8 bases and J shed 7 bases, with 18 bases lying between them. From germline, CDR1 is SEHNR and CDR2 FQNEAQ (reference sequence). The CDR3 contains 13 residues.

This sequence joins TRBV10-3 and TRBJ2-6; TRBD2 is a possible D gene (5 bases). V lost 0 bases to trimming and J lost 1 base, with 10 bases between them. CDR1 is ENHRY, CDR2 SYGVKD, per germline. The CDR3 length is 17 residues. The CDR3 DNA reads TGTGCCATCAGTGAGTCCGCTGGGGAGTCTGGGGCCAACGTCCTGACTTTC. Translated, it gives CAISESAGESGANVLTF.

This clonotype was detected ten times or more. CDR3 residues: CSVAVNEQFF. As DNA, the CDR3 is TGCAGCGTTGCCGTTAATGAGCAGTTCTTC. V and J are TRBV29-1 and TRBJ2-1; no clear D gene. The CDR3 covers 10 residues. The germline CDR1 and CDR2 sequences are SQVTM and ANQGSEA. Trimming pared 4 bases from V and 7 bases from J, leaving 5 bases between.

This rearrangement joins TRBV4-3 to TRBJ2-7, with 10 bases aligning to TRBD2. This CDR3 contains 16 residues. Trimming removed 3 bases from V and 7 bases from J; junction bases left unmatched: 12. CDR1 is LGHNA, CDR2 YSLEER, per germline. For the CDR3, the DNA is TGCGCCAGCAGCCAGCGTCTAGCGGGGGATCACAATGAGCAGTACTTC. It yields the protein CASSQRLAGDHNEQYF.

This clonotype has only a few counts. The rearrangement links TRBV20-1 to TRBJ1-1, with D possibly being TRBD1 (6 bases). CDR1 and CDR2 from the germline V gene are DFQATT and SNEGSKA (reference sequence). The CDR3 has 14 residues. V shed 3 bases and J shed 8 bases, with 19 bases lying between them. The CDR3 bases are TGCAGTGCTAGGACGACACAGGGAGCAGTGGAAGCTTTCTTT. Translation: CSARTTQGAVEAFF.

This sequence joins TRBV20-1 and TRBJ2-7; maybe TRBD1 (6 bases). V was trimmed by 3 bases and J by 2 bases, leaving 20 bases between them. Per germline, CDR1 DFQATT and CDR2 SNEGSKA (reference sequence). CDR3 length: 16 amino acids. DNA of the CDR3: TGCAGTGCTAGCACCCTCGGGACATACCACCCCTACGAGCAGTACTTC. This gives the protein CSASTLGTYHPYEQYF.

V and J are TRBV20-1 and TRBJ1-2; D unclear. V lost 5 bases and J 0 bases, leaving 10 bases between the germline ends. The CDR3 is 13 residues long. Germline V gene sequence: CDR1 DFQATT, CDR2 SNEGSKA (reference sequence). The CDR3 nucleotides read TGCAGTGCTCGACCACTAACTAACTATGGCTACACCTTC. Protein sequence: CSARPLTNYGYTF.

The chain has TRBV12-3 or TRBV12-4 and TRBJ1-1; possibly TRBD1 for D (5 bases). CDR3 length: 16 residues. V was clipped by 5 bases and J by 4 bases, with 20 bases between them. In nucleotides, the CDR3 is TGTGCCAGCAGTCCCCGGGACCGGGAGATGGGCACTGAAGCTTTCTTT. Its protein is CASSPRDREMGTEAFF.

The CDR3 here is CASSVSISYNEQFF. For the CDR3, the DNA is TGTGCCAGCAGCGTAAGCATCAGCTACAATGAGCAGTTCTTC. The chain carries TRBV7-2 and TRBJ2-1; D is uncertain. This CDR3 has 14 residues. The V end was cut by 5 bases, the J end by 3 bases, with 11 bases between. Germline V CDR1 and CDR2: SGHTA, FQGNSA.